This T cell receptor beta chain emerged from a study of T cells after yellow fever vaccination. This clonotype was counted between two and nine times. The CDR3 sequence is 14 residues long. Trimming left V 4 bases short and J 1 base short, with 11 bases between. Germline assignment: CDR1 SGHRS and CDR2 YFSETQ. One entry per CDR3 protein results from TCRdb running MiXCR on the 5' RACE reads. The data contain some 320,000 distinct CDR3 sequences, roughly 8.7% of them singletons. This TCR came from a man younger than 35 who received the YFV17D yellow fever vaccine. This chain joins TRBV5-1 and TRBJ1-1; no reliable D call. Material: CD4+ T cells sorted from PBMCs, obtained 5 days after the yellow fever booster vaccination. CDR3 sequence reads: CASSPSNGNTEAFF. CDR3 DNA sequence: TGCGCCAGCAGCCCGAGCAACGGGAACACTGAAGCTTTCTTT.